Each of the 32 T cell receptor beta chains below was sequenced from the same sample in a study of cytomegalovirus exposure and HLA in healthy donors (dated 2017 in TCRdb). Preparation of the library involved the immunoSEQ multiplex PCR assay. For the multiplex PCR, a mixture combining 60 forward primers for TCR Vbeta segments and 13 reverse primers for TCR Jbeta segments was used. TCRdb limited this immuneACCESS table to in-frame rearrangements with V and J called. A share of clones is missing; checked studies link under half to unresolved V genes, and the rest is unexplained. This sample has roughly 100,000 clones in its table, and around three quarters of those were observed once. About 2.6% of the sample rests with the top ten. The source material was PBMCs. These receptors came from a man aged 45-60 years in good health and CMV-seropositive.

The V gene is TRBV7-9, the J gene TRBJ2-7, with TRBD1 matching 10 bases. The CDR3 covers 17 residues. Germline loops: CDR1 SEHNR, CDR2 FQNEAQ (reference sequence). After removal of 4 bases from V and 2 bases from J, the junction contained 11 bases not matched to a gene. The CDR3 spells CASSSSRPGTGAYEQYF. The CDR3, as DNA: TGTGCCAGCAGCTCGTCACGACCCGGGACAGGGGCCTACGAGCAGTACTTC.

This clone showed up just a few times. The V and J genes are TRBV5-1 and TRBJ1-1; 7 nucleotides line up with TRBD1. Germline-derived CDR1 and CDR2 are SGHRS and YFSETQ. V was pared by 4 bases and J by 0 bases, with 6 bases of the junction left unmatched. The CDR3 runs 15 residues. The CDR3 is CASSELGGMNTEAFF. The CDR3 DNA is TGCGCCAGCAGCGAGTTAGGGGGCATGAACACTGAAGCTTTCTTT.

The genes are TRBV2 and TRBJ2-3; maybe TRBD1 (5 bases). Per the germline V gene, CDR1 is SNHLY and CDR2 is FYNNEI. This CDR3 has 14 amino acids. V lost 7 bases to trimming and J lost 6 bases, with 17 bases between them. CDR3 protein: CASNTRVLGDTQYF. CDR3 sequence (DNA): TGTGCCAGCAACACCAGGGTTTTGGGCGATACGCAGTATTTT.

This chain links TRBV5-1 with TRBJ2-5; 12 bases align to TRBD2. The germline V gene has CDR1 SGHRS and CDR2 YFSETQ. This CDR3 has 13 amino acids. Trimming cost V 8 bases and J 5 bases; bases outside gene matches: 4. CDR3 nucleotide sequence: TGCGCCAGTTCTAGCGGGGGGGGCGAGACCCAGTACTTC. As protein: CASSSGGGETQYF.

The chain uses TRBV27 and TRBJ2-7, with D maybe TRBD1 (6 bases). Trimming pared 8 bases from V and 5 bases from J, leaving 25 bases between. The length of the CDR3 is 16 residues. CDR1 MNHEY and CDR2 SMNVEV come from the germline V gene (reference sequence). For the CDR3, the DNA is TGTGCCAGCGCTAAAATTAGGGGGACGCTGAGGGACGAGCAGTACTTC. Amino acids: CASAKIRGTLRDEQYF.

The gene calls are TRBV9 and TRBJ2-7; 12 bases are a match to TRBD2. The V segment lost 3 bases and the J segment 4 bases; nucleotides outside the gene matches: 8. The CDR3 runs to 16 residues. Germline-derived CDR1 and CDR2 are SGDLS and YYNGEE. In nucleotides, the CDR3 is TGTGCCAGCAGCGGAGGACTAGCGGGAATAGGGTACGAGCAGTACTTC. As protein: CASSGGLAGIGYEQYF.

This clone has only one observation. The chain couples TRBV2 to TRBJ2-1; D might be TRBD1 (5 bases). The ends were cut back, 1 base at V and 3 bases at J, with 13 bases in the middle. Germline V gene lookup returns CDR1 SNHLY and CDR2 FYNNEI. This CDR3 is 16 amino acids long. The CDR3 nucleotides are TGTGCCAGCAGTGAAGGGGGCGCCCTAGACTACAATGAGCAGTTCTTC. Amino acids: CASSEGGALDYNEQFF.

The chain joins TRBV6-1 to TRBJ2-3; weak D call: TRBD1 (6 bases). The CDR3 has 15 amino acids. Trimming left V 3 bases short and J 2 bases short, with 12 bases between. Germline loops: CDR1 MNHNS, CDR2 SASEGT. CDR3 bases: TGTGCCAGCAGTGACCTTGGGACACTCACAGATACGCAGTATTTT. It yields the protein CASSDLGTLTDTQYF.

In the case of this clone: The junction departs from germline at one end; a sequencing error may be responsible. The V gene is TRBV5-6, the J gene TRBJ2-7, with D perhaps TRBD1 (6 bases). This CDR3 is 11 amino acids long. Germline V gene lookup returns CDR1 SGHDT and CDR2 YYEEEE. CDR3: CASGTTRERDF. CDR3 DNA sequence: TGTGCCAGCGGGACAACTCGGGAACGGGACTTC.

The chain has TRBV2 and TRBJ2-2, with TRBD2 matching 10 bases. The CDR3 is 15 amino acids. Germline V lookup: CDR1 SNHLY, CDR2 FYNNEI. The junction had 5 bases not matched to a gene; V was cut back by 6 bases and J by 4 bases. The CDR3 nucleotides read TGTGCCAGCAGCCCTACTAGCGGGGTCACCGGGGAGCTGTTTTTT. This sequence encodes CASSPTSGVTGELFF.

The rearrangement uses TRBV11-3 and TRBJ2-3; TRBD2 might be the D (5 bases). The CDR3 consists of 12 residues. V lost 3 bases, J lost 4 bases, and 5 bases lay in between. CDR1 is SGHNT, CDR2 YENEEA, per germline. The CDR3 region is CASSFSADTQYF. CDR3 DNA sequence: TGTGCCAGCAGCTTTAGCGCAGATACGCAGTATTTT.

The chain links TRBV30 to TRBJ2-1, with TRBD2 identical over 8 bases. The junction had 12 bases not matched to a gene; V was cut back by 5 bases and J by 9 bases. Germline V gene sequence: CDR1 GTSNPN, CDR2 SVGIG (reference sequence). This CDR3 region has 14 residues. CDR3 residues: CAWASGSTVPEQFF. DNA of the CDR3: TGTGCCTGGGCAAGCGGGAGTACCGTCCCTGAGCAGTTCTTC. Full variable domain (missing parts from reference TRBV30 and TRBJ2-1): SQTIHQWPATLVQPVGSPLSLECTVEGTSNPNLYWYRQAAGRGLQLLFYSVGIGQISSEVPQNLSASRPQDRQFILSSKKLLLSDSGFYLCAWASGSTVPEQFFGPGTRLTVL.

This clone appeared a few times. Written as DNA, the CDR3 is TGTGCCAGCAGTCGGCTCAGCGGGGCAGATACGCAGTATTTT. It codes for CASSRLSGADTQYF. The chain carries TRBV6-4 and TRBJ2-3; TRBD2 matches at 7 bases. CDR3 length: 14 residues. Germline trimming cut 5 bases from V and 4 bases from J; bases unmatched to any gene: 6. Looked up from germline, CDR1 is MRHNA and CDR2 is SNTAGT.

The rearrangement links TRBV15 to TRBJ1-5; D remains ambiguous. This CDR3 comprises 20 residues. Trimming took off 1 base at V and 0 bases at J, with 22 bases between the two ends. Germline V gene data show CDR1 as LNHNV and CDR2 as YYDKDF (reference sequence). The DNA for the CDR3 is TGTGCCACCAGCAGAGGGGTTGCTGGCATAGCTTTGTATAGCAATCAGCCCCAGCATTTT. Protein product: CATSRGVAGIALYSNQPQHF.

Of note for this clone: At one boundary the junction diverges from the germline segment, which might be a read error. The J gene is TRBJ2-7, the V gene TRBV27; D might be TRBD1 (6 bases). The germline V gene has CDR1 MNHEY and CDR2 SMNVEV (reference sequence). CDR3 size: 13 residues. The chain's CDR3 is CASSSRSGTPHLF. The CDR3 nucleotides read TGTGCCAGCAGTTCGCGATCCGGGACACCTCACCTTTTC.

CDR3 DNA: TGTGCCAGCAGTGGGTACGACAGCCAAGAGACCCAGTACTTC. It translates to CASSGYDSQETQYF. The chain joins TRBV6-1 to TRBJ2-5, with a possible D match to TRBD1 (5 bases). Per the germline V gene, CDR1 is MNHNS and CDR2 is SASEGT. Trimming shortened V by 4 bases and J by 1 base, and 10 bases separated the two germline ends. The CDR3 has 14 amino acids.

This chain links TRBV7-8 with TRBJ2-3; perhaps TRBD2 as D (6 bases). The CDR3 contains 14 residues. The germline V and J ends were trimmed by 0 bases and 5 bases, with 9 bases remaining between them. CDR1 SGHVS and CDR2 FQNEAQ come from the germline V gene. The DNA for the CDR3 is TGTGCCAGCAGCTTAGCGGGAGGAGGAGATACGCAGTATTTT. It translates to CASSLAGGGDTQYF.

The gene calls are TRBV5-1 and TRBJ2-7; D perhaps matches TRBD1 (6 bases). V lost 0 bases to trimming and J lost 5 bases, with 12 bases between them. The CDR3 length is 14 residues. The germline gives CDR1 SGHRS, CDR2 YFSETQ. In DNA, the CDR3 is TGCGCCAGCAGCTTGGAAGGGGGAAGGAACGAGCAGTACTTC. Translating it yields CASSLEGGRNEQYF.

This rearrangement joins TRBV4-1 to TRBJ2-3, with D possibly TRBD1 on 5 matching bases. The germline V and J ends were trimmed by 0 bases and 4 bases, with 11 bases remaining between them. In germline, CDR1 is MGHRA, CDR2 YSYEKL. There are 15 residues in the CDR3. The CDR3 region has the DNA TGCGCCAGCAGCCAAGATGGGGTAGGGGCAGATACGCAGTATTTT. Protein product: CASSQDGVGADTQYF.

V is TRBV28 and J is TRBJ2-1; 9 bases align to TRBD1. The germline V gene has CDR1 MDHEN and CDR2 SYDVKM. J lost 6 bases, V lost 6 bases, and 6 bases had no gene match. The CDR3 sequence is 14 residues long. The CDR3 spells CASSGGTGSNEQFF. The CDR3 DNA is TGTGCCAGCAGCGGAGGGACAGGGAGCAATGAGCAGTTCTTC.

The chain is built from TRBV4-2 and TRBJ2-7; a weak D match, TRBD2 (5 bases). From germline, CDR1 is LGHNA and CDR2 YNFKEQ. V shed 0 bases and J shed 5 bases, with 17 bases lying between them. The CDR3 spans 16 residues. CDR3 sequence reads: CASSQDRKVRVHEQYF. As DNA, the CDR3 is TGTGCCAGCAGCCAAGATCGGAAAGTGAGGGTCCACGAGCAGTACTTC.

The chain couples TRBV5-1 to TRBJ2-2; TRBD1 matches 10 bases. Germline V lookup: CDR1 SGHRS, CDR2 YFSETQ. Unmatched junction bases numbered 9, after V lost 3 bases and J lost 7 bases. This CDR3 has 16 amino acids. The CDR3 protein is CASSSPDRGIVGELFF. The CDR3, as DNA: TGCGCCAGCAGCTCCCCGGACAGGGGGATCGTCGGGGAGCTGTTTTTT.

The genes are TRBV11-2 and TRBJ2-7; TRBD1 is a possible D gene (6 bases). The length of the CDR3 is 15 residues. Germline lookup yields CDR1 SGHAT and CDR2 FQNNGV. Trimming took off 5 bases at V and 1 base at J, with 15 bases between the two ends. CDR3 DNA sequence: TGTGCCAGCAGCCGCTCGGACAGAGGTTCCTACGAGCAGTACTTC. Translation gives CASSRSDRGSYEQYF.

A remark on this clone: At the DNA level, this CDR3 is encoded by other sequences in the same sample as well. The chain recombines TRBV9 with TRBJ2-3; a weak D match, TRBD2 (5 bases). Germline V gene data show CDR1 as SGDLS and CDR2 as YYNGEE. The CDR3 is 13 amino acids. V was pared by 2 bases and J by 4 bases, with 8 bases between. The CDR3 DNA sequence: TGTGCCAGCAGCGTCCCCGGGGCAGATACGCAGTATTTT. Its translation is CASSVPGADTQYF. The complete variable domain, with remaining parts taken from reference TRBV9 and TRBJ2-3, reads DSGVTQTPKHLITATGQRVTLRCSPRSGDLSVYWYQQSLDQGLQFLIQYYNGEERAKGNILERFSAQQFPDLHSELNLSSLELGDSALYFCASSVPGADTQYFGPGTRLTVL.

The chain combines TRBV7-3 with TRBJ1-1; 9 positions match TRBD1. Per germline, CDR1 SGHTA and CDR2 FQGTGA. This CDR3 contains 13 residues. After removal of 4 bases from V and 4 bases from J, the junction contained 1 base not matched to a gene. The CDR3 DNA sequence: TGTGCCAGCAGCTGGGACAGGGCCACTGAAGCTTTCTTT. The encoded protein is CASSWDRATEAFF.

CDR3: CASSESLAGTNEKLFF. In DNA, the CDR3 is TGTGCCAGCAGTGAATCCCTGGCAGGGACTAATGAAAAACTGTTTTTT. The rearrangement uses TRBV25-1 and TRBJ1-4, with a weak D call TRBD1 (5 bases). The germline V gene encodes CDR1 MGHDK and CDR2 SYGVNS. This CDR3 is 16 amino acids long. The germline V and J ends were trimmed by 1 base and 2 bases, with 11 bases remaining between them.

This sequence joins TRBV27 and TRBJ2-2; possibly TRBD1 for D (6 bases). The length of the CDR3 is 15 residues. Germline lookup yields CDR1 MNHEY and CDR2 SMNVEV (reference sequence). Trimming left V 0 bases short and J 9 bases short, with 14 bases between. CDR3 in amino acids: CASSLSPLGTRELFF. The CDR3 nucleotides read TGTGCCAGCAGTTTATCTCCCCTAGGGACACGGGAGCTGTTTTTT.

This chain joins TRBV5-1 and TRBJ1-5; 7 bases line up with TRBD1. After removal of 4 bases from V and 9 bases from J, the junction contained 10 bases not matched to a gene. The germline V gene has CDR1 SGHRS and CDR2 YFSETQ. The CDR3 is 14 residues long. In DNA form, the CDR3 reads TGCGCCAGCAGCCTGACAGGGTCCGAGGGGCCCCAGCATTTT. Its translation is CASSLTGSEGPQHF.

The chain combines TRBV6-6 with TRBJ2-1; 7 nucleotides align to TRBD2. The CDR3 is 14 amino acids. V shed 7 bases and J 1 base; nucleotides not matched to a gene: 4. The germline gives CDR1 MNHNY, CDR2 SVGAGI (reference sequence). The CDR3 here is CASTSGASYNEQFF. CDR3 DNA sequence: TGTGCCAGCACTAGCGGAGCTTCCTACAATGAGCAGTTCTTC.

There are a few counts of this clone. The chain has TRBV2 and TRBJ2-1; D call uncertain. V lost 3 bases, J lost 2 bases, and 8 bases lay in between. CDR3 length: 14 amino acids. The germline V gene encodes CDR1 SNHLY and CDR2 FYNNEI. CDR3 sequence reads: CASSDFVTYNEQFF. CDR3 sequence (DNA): TGTGCCAGCAGTGACTTTGTTACCTACAATGAGCAGTTCTTC. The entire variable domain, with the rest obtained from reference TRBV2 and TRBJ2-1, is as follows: EPEVTQTPSHQVTQMGQEVILRCVPISNHLYFYWYRQILGQKVEFLVSFYNNEISEKSEIFDDQFSVERPDGSNFTLKIRSTKLEDSAMYFCASSDFVTYNEQFFGPGTRLTVL.

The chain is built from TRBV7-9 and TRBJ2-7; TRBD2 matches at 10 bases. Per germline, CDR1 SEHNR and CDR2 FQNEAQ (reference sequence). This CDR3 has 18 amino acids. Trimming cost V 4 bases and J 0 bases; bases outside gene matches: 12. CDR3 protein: CASSSPSGRALHSYEQYF. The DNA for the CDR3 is TGTGCCAGCAGCTCCCCCAGCGGGAGGGCCCTGCACTCCTACGAGCAGTACTTC.

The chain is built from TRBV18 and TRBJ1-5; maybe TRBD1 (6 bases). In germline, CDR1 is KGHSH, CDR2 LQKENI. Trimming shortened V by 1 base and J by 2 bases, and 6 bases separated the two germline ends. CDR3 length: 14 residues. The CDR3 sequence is CASSPRQGNQPQHF. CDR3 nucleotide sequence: TGTGCCAGCTCACCACGACAGGGCAATCAGCCCCAGCATTTT.